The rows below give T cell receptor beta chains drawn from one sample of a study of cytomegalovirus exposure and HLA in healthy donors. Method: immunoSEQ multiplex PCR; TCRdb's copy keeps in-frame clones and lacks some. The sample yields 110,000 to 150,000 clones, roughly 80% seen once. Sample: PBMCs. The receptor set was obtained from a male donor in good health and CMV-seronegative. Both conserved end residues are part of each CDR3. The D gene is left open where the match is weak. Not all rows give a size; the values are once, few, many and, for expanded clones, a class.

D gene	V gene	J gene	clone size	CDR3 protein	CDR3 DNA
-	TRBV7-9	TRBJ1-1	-	CASSLGQVNTEAFF	TGTGCCAGCAGCTTAGGCCAGGTGAACACTGAAGCTTTCTTT
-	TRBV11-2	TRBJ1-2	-	CASSGYRVNGYTF	TGTGCCAGCAGCGGCTACAGGGTGAATGGCTACACCTTC
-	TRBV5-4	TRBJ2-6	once	CASSFQTYTGFGANVLTF	TGTGCCAGCAGCTTCCAAACCTATACAGGGTTTGGGGCCAACGTCCTGACTTTC
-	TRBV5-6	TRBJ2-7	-	CASSPPGYSYEQYF	TGTGCCAGCAGCCCGCCGGGATATTCCTACGAGCAGTACTTC
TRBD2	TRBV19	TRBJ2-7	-	CASSMGLAGGPPSYEQYF	TGTGCCAGTAGTATGGGACTAGCGGGAGGGCCACCCTCCTACGAGCAGTACTTC
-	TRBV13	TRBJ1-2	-	CASSLETTGKLYGYTF	TGTGCCAGCAGCTTAGAGACGACAGGAAAGCTCTATGGCTACACCTTC
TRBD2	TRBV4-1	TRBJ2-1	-	CASTPLAGSPNEQFF	TGCGCCAGTACCCCGCTAGCGGGTAGTCCGAATGAGCAGTTCTTC
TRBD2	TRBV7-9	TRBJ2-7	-	CSSSSLTSGVTYEQYF	TGTTCCAGCAGCTCATTGACTAGCGGGGTGACATACGAGCAGTACTTC
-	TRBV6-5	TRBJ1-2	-	CASSYGGTEGYTF	TGTGCCAGCAGTTACGGGGGGACCGAGGGCTACACCTTC
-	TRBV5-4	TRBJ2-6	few	CASSRGGFGGTGANVLTF	TGTGCCAGCAGCAGGGGCGGTTTTGGGGGGACTGGGGCCAACGTCCTGACTTTC
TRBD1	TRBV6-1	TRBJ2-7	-	CASSPRQGGTYEQYF	TGTGCCAGCAGTCCCCGACAGGGTGGGACCTACGAGCAGTACTTC
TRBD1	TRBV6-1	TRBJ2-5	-	CASSPHRGAETQYF	TGTGCCAGCAGTCCCCACAGGGGGGCAGAGACCCAGTACTTC
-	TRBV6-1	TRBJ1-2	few	CASSNVEGNYGYTF	TGTGCCAGCAGTAATGTGGAGGGTAACTATGGCTACACCTTC
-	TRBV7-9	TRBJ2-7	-	CASSLGADPYEQYF	TGTGCCAGCAGCTTAGGGGCAGACCCCTACGAGCAGTACTTC
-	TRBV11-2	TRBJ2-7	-	CASSLLAPEGATYEQYF	TGTGCCAGCAGCTTACTCGCACCTGAAGGGGCAACCTACGAGCAGTACTTC
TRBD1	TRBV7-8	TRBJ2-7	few	CASSFADRVLYEQYF	TGTGCCAGCAGCTTCGCCGACAGGGTGCTCTACGAGCAGTACTTC
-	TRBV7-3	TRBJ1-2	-	CASSLTSKWEGVRESNYGYTF	TGTGCCAGCAGCTTAACTAGTAAGTGGGAAGGCGTACGGGAGTCGAACTATGGCTACACCTTC
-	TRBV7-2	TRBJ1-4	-	CASSSVPGTDEKLFF	TGTGCCAGCAGCTCCGTCCCCGGTACGGATGAAAAACTGTTTTTT
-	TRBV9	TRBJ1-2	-	CASSRLAQNNYGYTF	TGTGCCAGCAGCCGCCTGGCCCAAAATAACTATGGCTACACCTTC
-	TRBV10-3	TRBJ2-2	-	CAIKEGSGELFF	TGTGCCATCAAGGAGGGATCCGGGGAGCTGTTTTTT
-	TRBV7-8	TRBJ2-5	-	CASSHPYTKTQETQYF	TGTGCCAGCAGCCATCCCTACACAAAGACTCAAGAGACCCAGTACTTC
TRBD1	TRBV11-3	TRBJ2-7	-	CASSPQGATYEQYF	TGTGCCAGCAGCCCACAGGGGGCCACCTACGAGCAGTACTTC
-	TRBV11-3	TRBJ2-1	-	CASSFNSNEQFF	TGTGCCAGCAGCTTCAATAGCAATGAGCAGTTCTTC
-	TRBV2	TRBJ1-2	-	CASALDSYGYTF	TGTGCCAGCGCCTTGGACAGCTATGGCTACACCTTC
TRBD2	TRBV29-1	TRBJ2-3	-	CSVTASGPLDTQYF	TGCAGCGTTACGGCTAGCGGGCCGTTAGATACGCAGTATTTT
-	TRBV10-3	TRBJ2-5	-	CARAERVMGGETQYF	TGTGCCAGGGCCGAGCGGGTGATGGGGGGAGAGACCCAGTACTTC
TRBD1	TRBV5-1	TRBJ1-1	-	CASSTGQGSTEAFF	TGCGCCAGCAGCACGGGACAGGGGAGCACTGAAGCTTTCTTT
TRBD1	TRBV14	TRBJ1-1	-	CASSQDRGLDTEAFF	TGTGCCAGCAGCCAAGACAGGGGGCTCGACACTGAAGCTTTCTTT
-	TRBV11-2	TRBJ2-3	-	CASSLNPLATDTQYF	TGTGCCAGCAGCTTAAACCCCTTAGCCACAGATACGCAGTATTTT
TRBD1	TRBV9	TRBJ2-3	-	CASSFGGTGYRDTQYF	TGTGCCAGCAGCTTCGGAGGGACAGGGTATCGAGATACGCAGTATTTT
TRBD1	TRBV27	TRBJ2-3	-	CASSFAGGGTDTQYF	TGTGCCAGCAGTTTCGCAGGGGGTGGCACAGATACGCAGTATTTT